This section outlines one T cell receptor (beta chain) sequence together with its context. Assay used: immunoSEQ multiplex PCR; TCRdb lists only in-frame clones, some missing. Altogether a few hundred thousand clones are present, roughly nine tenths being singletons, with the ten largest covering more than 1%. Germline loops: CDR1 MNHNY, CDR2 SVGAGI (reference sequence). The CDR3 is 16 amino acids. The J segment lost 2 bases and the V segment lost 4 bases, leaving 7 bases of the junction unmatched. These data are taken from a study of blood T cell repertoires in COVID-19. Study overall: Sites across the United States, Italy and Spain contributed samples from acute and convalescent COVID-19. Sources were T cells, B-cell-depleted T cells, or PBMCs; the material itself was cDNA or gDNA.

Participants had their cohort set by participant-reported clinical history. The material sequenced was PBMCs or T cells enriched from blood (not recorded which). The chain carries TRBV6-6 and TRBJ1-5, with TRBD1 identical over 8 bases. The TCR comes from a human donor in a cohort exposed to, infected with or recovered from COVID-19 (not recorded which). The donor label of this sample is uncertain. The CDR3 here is CASSSAGQGRNQPQHF. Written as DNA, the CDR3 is TGTGCCAGCAGTTCGGCTGGACAGGGACGCAATCAGCCCCAGCATTTT.